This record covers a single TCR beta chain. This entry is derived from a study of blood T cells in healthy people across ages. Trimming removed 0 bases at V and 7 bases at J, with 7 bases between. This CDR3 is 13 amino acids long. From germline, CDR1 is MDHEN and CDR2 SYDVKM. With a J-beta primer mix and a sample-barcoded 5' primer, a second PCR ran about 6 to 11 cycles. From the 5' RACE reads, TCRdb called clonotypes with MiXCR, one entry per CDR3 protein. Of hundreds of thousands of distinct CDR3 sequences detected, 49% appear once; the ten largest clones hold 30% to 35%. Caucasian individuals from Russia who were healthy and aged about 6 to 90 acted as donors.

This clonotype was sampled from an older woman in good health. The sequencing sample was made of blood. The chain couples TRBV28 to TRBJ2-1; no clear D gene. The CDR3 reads CASSLWTANEQFF. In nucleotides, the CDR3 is TGTGCCAGCAGTTTATGGACTGCAAATGAGCAGTTCTTC. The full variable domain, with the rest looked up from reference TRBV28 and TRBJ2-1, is DVKVTQSSRYLVKRTGEKVFLECVQDMDHENMFWYRQDPGLGLRLIYFSYDVKMKEKGDIPEGYSVSREKKERFSLILESASTNQTSMYLCASSLWTANEQFFGPGTRLTVL.